This T cell receptor beta chain was recovered during a study of blood T cells in healthy people across ages. Together with a sample-barcoded 5' primer, a J-beta primer mix was included in a second PCR lasting roughly 6 to 12 cycles. TCRdb used MiXCR to reprocess the 5' RACE reads, holding one entry per CDR3 protein. The sample shows approximately 900,000 distinct CDR3 sequences, roughly 43% of them seen only once. Study-wide points: It was the long-lived donors that had more naive CD4+ cells and higher diversity than aged donors.

The table lists this clonotype with a few counts. The antigen is not known. V shed 7 bases, J shed 3 bases, and the junction held 8 bases outside the gene matches. The V gene's germline CDR1 is MNHEY and CDR2 SMNVEV (reference sequence). The CDR3 consists of 14 residues. The chain carries TRBV27 and TRBJ1-1; 7 nucleotides line up with TRBD1. The sequenced sample consisted of blood. The sequence was obtained from a young man in good health. DNA for the CDR3: TGTGCCAGCACCCCACCAGGGGGGGACACTGAAGCTTTCTTT. This gives the protein CASTPPGGDTEAFF.